This T cell receptor (beta chain) was identified during a study of immune evolution from preneoplasia to lung adenocarcinoma. Study overall: HLA loss of heterozygosity: under 7.5% AIS, about 15% MIA, approximately 31% ADC, none AAH. Study results and caveats: Normal lung had the highest top T cell clone frequencies. Compared with EGFR-mutant or double wild-type lesions, KRAS-mutant nodules were more clonal.

A remark on this clone: Its specificity is not known.

Premalignant or tumor cells were enriched by macro-dissection after pathologic assessment. The CDR3 has 16 residues. Germline V lookup: CDR1 LNHNV, CDR2 YYDKDF (reference sequence). Trimming removed 3 bases from V and 6 bases from J; junction bases left unmatched: 9. The protocol was immunoSEQ multiplex PCR, while the TCRdb copy is restricted to in-frame clones and leaves out a portion. The sample carries approximately 9,500 clones, around 90% recorded once. This chain links TRBV15 with TRBJ2-2, with 8 bases matching TRBD1. This TCR was sampled from a person aged 70 to 85 with invasive lung adenocarcinoma. The sample consisted of FFPE invasive lung adenocarcinoma tissue. CDR3 protein: CATSRADRAVAGELFF. The CDR3 DNA is TGTGCCACCAGCAGGGCGGACAGGGCTGTAGCCGGGGAGCTGTTTTTT.